This TCR beta chain appears in the sequencing data of a study of blood T cell repertoires in COVID-19. On the study more broadly: Samples representing acute and convalescent COVID-19 were sourced from the United States, Italy and Spain.

Germline V gives CDR1 LNHDA, CDR2 SQIVND (reference sequence). This CDR3 contains 14 residues. V lost 4 bases and J lost 4, with 8 bases in between. Authors' analysis steps: Reference gene primer amplification in the assay estimated nucleated cell counts. The table came from immunoSEQ multiplex PCR; TCRdb's copy has only in-frame clones and leaves some out. V and J calls plus clone size are reproduced from that table; the DNA served to infer D and trimming. Among some 320,000 clones listed, about 90% were seen once. The TCR was taken from a woman in her forties or fifties who had recovered from COVID-19. V and J are TRBV19 and TRBJ1-6; D gene uncertain. The specimen sequenced was peripheral blood. Written as DNA, the CDR3 is TGTGCCAGTAGTACGCAGGCTTATAATTCACCCCTCCACTTT. Its protein is CASSTQAYNSPLHF.